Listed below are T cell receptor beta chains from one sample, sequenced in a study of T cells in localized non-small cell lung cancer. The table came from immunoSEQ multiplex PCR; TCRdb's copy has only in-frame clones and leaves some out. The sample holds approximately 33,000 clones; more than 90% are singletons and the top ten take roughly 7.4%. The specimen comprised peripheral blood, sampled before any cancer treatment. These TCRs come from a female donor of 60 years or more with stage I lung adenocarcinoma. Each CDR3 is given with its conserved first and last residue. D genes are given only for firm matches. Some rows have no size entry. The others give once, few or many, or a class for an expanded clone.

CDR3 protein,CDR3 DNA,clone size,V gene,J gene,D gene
CASSEPALNGFF,TGTGCCAGCAGTGAACCTGCCCTAAATGGTTTCTTT,-,TRBV6-1,TRBJ1-1,-
CASSLARGGASNEQFF,TGCGCCAGCAGCTTGGCCAGAGGGGGGGCCTCCAATGAGCAGTTCTTC,-,TRBV5-1,TRBJ2-1,-
CASSPREGSPYEQYF,TGTGCCAGCAGCCCCCGTGAGGGGTCACCCTACGAGCAGTACTTC,-,TRBV6-6,TRBJ2-7,-
CASVVSTGEAFF,TGTGCCAGCGTAGTTAGCACAGGGGAAGCTTTCTTT,-,TRBV28,TRBJ1-1,-
CASSFEFNPRVGYTF,TGTGCCAGCAGCTTTGAATTCAATCCCCGGGTTGGCTACACCTTC,-,TRBV11-2,TRBJ1-2,-
CASSFSDRFPFSPLHF,TGCGCCAGCAGCTTTTCGGACAGGTTCCCTTTTTCACCCCTCCACTTT,-,TRBV5-1,TRBJ1-6,TRBD1
CATSSPGRPPYEQYF,TGTGCCACCAGCAGCCCGGGCAGACCTCCCTACGAGCAGTACTTC,-,TRBV15,TRBJ2-7,-
CASSGSGGPDTQYF,TGTGCCAGCAGTGGTAGCGGGGGGCCAGATACGCAGTATTTT,-,TRBV6-4,TRBJ2-3,TRBD2
CASSGWGTSQETQYF,TGCGCCAGCAGCGGGTGGGGGACCTCTCAAGAGACCCAGTACTTC,once,TRBV5-1,TRBJ2-5,-
CASTSGGKSYGTDTQYF,TGCGCCAGTACTAGCGGGGGGAAATCCTATGGCACAGATACGCAGTATTTT,-,TRBV5-1,TRBJ2-3,TRBD2
CASSISPSGRLTDTQYF,TGTGCCAGTAGTATATCCCCCAGCGGGAGGTTGACTGATACGCAGTATTTT,-,TRBV19,TRBJ2-3,TRBD2